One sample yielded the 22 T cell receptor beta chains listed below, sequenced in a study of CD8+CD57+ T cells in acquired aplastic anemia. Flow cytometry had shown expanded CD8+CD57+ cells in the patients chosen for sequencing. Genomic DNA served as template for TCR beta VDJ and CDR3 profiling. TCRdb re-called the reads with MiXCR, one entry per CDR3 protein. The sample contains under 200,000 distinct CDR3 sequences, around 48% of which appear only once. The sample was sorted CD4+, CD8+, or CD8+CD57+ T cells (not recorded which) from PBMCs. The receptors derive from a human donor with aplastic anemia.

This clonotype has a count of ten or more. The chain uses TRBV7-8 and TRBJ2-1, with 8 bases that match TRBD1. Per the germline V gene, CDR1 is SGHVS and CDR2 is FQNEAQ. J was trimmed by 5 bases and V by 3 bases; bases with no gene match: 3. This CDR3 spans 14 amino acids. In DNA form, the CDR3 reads TGTGCCAGCAGCTTCCGGACAGGGAACAATGAGCAGTTCTTC. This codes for CASSFRTGNNEQFF. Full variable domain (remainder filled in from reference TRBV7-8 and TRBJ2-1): GAGVSQSPRYKVAKRGQDVALRCDPISGHVSLFWYQQALGQGPEFLTYFQNEAQLDKSGLPSDRFFAERPEGSVSTLKIQRTQQEDSAVYLCASSFRTGNNEQFFGPGTRLTVL.

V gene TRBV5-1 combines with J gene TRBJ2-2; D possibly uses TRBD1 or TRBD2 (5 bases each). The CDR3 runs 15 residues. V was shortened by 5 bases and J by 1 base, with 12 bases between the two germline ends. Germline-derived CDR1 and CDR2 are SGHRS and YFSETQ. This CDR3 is CASRRRGGNTGELFF. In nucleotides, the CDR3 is TGCGCCAGCAGAAGACGGGGCGGGAACACCGGGGAGCTGTTTTTT.

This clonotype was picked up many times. The CDR3 loop is CASSFGTGTYEQYF. The CDR3 nucleotides are TGTGCCAGCAGTTTCGGTACAGGGACCTACGAGCAGTACTTC. The chain combines TRBV12-3 or TRBV12-4 with TRBJ2-7; D possibly corresponds to TRBD1 (6 bases). The CDR3 sequence is 14 residues long. The V end lost 3 bases, the J end lost 2 bases, and 11 bases lay between the germline ends.

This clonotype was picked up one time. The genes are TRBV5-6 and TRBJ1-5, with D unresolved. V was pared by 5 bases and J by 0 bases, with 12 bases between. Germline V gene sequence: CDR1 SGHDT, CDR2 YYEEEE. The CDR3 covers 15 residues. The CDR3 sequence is CASRVYGYSNQPQHF. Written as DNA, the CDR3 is TGTGCCAGCAGGGTGTATGGATATAGCAATCAGCCCCAGCATTTT.

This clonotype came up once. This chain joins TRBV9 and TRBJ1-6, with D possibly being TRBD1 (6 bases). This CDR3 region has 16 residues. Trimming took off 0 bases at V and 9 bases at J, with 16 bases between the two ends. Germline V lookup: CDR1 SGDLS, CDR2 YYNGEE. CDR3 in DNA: TGTGCCAGCAGCGTAGACCCGCAGGGGTTCGGTTCACCCCTCCACTTT. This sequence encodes CASSVDPQGFGSPLHF.

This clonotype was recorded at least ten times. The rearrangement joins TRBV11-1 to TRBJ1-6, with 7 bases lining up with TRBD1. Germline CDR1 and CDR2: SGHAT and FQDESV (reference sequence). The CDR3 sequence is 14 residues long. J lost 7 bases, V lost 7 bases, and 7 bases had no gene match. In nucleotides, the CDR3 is TGTGCCAGCACCCTTACGGGACAGAATTCACCCCTCCACTTT. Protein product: CASTLTGQNSPLHF.

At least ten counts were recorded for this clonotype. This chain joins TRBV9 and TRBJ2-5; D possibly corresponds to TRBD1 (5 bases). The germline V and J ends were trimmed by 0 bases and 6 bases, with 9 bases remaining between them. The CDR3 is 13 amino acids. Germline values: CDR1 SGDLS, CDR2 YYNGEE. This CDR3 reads CASSVAQGQTQYF. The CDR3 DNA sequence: TGTGCCAGCAGCGTAGCGCAGGGTCAGACCCAGTACTTC.

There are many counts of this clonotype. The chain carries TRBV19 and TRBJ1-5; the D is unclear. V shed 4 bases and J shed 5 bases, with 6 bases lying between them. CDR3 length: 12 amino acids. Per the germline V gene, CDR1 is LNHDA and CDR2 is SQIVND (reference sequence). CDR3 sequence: CASSTPHQPQHF. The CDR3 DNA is TGTGCCAGTAGTACCCCCCATCAGCCCCAGCATTTT. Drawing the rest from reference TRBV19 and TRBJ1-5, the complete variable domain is DGGITQSPKYLFRKEGQNVTLSCEQNLNHDAMYWYRQDPGQGLRLIYYSQIVNDFQKGDIAEGYSVSREKKESFPLTVTSAQKNPTAFYLCASSTPHQPQHFGDGTRLSIL.

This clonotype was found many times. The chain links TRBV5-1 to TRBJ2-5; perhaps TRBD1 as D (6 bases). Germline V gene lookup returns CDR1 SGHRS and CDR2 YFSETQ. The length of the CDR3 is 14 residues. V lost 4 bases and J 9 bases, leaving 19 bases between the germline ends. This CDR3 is CASSARTDQGAQYF. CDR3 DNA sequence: TGCGCCAGCAGCGCTCGGACAGACCAAGGGGCCCAGTACTTC.

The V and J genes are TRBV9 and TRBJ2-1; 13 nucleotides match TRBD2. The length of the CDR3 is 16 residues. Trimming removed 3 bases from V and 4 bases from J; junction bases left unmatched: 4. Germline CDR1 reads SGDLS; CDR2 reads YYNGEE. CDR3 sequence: CASSAGTSGKYNEQFF. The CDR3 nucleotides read TGTGCCAGCAGCGCCGGGACTAGCGGGAAATACAATGAGCAGTTCTTC.

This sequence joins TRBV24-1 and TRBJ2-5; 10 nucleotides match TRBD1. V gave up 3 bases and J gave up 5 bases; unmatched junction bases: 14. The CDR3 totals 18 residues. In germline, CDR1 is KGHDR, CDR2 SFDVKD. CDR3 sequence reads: CATSDRTGGRGPRETQYF. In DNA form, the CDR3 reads TGTGCCACCAGTGATCGGACAGGGGGAAGGGGGCCCCGTGAGACCCAGTACTTC.

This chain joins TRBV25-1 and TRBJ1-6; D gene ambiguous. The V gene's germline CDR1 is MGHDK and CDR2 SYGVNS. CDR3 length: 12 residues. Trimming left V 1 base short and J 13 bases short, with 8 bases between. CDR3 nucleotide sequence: TGTGCCAGCAGTGAATCCGATAGGCCCCTCCACTTT. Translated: CASSESDRPLHF.

CDR3 nucleotide sequence: TGTGCCACCAGCAGAGACCCATCCGGGACGGGGGGTACGCAGTATTTT. Translating gives CATSRDPSGTGGTQYF. V and J are TRBV15 and TRBJ2-3, with 7 positions matching TRBD2. V was pared by 0 bases and J by 8 bases, with 11 bases of the junction left unmatched. The CDR3 runs to 16 residues. Germline V CDR1 and CDR2: LNHNV, YYDKDF (reference sequence). Variable domain in full (rest from reference TRBV15 and TRBJ2-3): DAMVIQNPRYQVTQFGKPVTLSCSQTLNHNVMYWYQQKSSQAPKLLFHYYDKDFNNEADTPDNFQSRRPNTSFCFLDIRSPGLGDTAMYLCATSRDPSGTGGTQYFGPGTRLTVL.

The CDR3 region has the DNA TGTGCCAGCAGCCCTCAGGGGAATTCACCCCTCCACTTT. Protein product: CASSPQGNSPLHF. This chain links TRBV7-3 with TRBJ1-6, with a tentative D call TRBD1 (6 bases). The germline CDR1 and CDR2 sequences are SGHTA and FQGTGA. The CDR3 totals 13 residues. Trimming removed 5 bases at V and 7 bases at J, with 9 bases between.

CDR3 in amino acids: CATSAGSREETQYF. The CDR3 DNA is TGTGCCACCAGCGCAGGGAGTAGAGAAGAGACCCAGTACTTC. The chain is built from TRBV15 and TRBJ2-5, with D perhaps being TRBD1 or TRBD2 (5 bases each). The CDR3 covers 14 residues. V shed 5 bases and J shed 3 bases, with 13 bases lying between them. Looked up from germline, CDR1 is LNHNV and CDR2 is YYDKDF (reference sequence).

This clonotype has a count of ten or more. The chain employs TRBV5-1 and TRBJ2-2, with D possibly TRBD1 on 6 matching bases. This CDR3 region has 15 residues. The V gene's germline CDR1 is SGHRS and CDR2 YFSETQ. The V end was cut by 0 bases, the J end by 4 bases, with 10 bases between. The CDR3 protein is CASSLDRASTGELFF. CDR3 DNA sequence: TGCGCCAGCAGCTTGGACAGGGCCAGCACCGGGGAGCTGTTTTTT.

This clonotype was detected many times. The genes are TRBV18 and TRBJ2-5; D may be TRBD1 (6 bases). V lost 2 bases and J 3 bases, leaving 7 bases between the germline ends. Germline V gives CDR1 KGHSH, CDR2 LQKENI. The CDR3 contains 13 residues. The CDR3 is CASSPNREETQYF. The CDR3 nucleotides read TGTGCCAGCTCACCAAACAGGGAAGAGACCCAGTACTTC.

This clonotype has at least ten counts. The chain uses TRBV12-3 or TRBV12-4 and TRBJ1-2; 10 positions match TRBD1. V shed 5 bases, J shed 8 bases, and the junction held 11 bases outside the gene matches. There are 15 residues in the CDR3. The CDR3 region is CASSPSTGGLGGYTF. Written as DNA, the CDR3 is TGTGCCAGCAGTCCCTCGACAGGGGGCTTAGGGGGCTACACCTTC.

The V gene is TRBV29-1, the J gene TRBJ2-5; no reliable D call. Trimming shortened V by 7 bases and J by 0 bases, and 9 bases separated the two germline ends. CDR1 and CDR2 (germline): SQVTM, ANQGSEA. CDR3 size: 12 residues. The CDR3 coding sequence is TGCAGCGCTGCACCGAACCAAGAGACCCAGTACTTC. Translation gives CSAAPNQETQYF. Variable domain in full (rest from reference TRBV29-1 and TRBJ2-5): SAVISQKPSRDICQRGTSLTIQCQVDSQVTMMFWYRQQPGQSLTLIATANQGSEATYESGFVIDKFPISRPNLTFSTLTVSNMSPEDSSIYLCSAAPNQETQYFGPGTRLLVL.

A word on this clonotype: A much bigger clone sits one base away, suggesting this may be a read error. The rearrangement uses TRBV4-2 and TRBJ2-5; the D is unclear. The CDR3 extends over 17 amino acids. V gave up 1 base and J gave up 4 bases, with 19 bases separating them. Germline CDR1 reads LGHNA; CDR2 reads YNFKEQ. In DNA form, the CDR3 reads TGTGCCAGCAGCCAAGTCGACTCGCAAAGCGCTCGAGAGACCCAGTACTTC. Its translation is CASSQVDSQSARETQYF.

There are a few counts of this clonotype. CDR3: CATSTLVGGYEQYF. CDR3 nucleotides: TGTGCCACCAGCACTTTAGTCGGGGGCTACGAGCAGTACTTC. The rearrangement uses TRBV15 and TRBJ2-7, with TRBD2 as a possible D gene (6 bases). The length of the CDR3 is 14 residues. The ends were cut back, 4 bases at V and 3 bases at J, with 13 bases in the middle. Germline CDR1 reads LNHNV; CDR2 reads YYDKDF (reference sequence).

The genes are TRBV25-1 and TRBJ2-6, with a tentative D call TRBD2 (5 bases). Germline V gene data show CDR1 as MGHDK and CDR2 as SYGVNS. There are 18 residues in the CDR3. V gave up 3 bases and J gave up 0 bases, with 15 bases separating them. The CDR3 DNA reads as TGTGCCAGCAGTGACCGAGGGTCCAGCTTCTCTGGGGCCAACGTCCTGACTTTC. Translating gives CASSDRGSSFSGANVLTF. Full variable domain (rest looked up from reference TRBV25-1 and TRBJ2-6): EADIYQTPRYLVIGTGKKITLECSQTMGHDKMYWYQQDPGMELHLIHYSYGVNSTEKGDLSSESTVSRIRTEHFPLTLESARPSHTSQYLCASSDRGSSFSGANVLTFGAGSRLTVL.